Presented here are 20 T cell receptor beta chains from one specimen sequenced in a study of blood T cell repertoires in COVID-19 (dated by TCRdb to 2018 to 2021). Library creation used the immunoSEQ multiplex PCR assay. Not all clones reach the TCRdb copy of this immuneACCESS table, which keeps in-frame sequences only. Checked studies attribute under half of the gap to unresolved V genes and leave the rest unexplained. This sample is represented by under 25,000 clones; roughly 88% of them were singletons. The ten top clones hold around 10% of the sample. Sequencing was done on a sample of peripheral blood. The receptors here all came from a human donor in a cohort sampled during active COVID-19. The donor label of this sample is uncertain.

V is TRBV6-1 and J is TRBJ1-3, with TRBD1 identical over 7 bases. This CDR3 region has 15 residues. Per germline, CDR1 MNHNS and CDR2 SASEGT. Losses at the gene ends were 3 bases for V and 4 bases for J; bases not matched to a gene: 6. The CDR3: CASSDRGLGGNTIYF. The CDR3 region has the DNA TGTGCCAGCAGTGATAGGGGGCTGGGAGGAAACACCATATATTTT.

This chain connects TRBV7-2 to TRBJ2-2, with 12 bases lining up with TRBD2. Per germline, CDR1 SGHTA and CDR2 FQGNSA. This CDR3 spans 18 amino acids. V was pared by 4 bases and J by 4 bases, with 10 bases of the junction left unmatched. The CDR3 reads CASSSRLAGDRGTGELFF. DNA of the CDR3: TGTGCCAGCAGCTCCCGACTAGCGGGAGATCGTGGCACCGGGGAGCTGTTTTTT.

The chain recombines TRBV7-9 with TRBJ2-6; possibly TRBD1 for D (5 bases). Trimming shortened V by 5 bases and J by 4 bases, and 9 bases separated the two germline ends. The CDR3 runs to 14 residues. Germline CDR1 and CDR2: SEHNR and FQNEAQ (reference sequence). This CDR3 is CASSQGVGANVLTF. In DNA, the CDR3 is TGTGCCAGCAGCCAAGGGGTCGGGGCCAACGTCCTGACTTTC. The complete variable domain, with remaining parts taken from reference TRBV7-9 and TRBJ2-6, reads DTGVSQNPRHKITKRGQNVTFRCDPISEHNRLYWYRQTLGQGPEFLTYFQNEAQLEKSRLLSDRFSAERPKGSFSTLEIQRTEQGDSAMYLCASSQGVGANVLTFGAGSRLTVL.

The CDR3 DNA follows: TGTGCCAGCAGTGACGGACTGCGCTCTGGAAACACCATATATTTT. Translation: CASSDGLRSGNTIYF. The chain employs TRBV6-2 or TRBV6-3 and TRBJ1-3; D gene ambiguous. The CDR3 totals 15 residues. V was trimmed by 5 bases and J by 0 bases, leaving 11 bases between them. Per the germline V gene, CDR1 is MNHEY and CDR2 is SVGEGT.

This clone appeared a few times. The CDR3 here is CASSVTGNSPLHF. DNA of the CDR3: TGTGCCAGTAGTGTCACAGGGAATTCACCCCTCCACTTT. The gene calls are TRBV19 and TRBJ1-6; D may be TRBD1 (6 bases). From germline, CDR1 is LNHDA and CDR2 SQIVND (reference sequence). The length of the CDR3 is 13 residues. Trimming removed 5 bases from V and 7 bases from J, with 9 bases in between.

This rearrangement joins TRBV5-1 to TRBJ2-7; 8 nucleotides align to TRBD1. The V segment lost 4 bases and the J segment 2 bases; nucleotides outside the gene matches: 8. CDR3 size: 15 residues. Germline loops: CDR1 SGHRS, CDR2 YFSETQ. The CDR3 region has the DNA TGCGCCAGCAGCCTCTGGACAGGGTCGGCCTACGAGCAGTACTTC. Protein sequence: CASSLWTGSAYEQYF.

The chain is built from TRBV5-1 and TRBJ2-2; possible D gene TRBD1, 6 bases. The CDR3 is made up of 16 amino acids. Looked up from germline, CDR1 is SGHRS and CDR2 is YFSETQ. Trimming shortened V by 4 bases and J by 0 bases, and 13 bases separated the two germline ends. The CDR3 nucleotides read TGCGCCAGCAGCCGAGCCGGGACATCGAACACCGGGGAGCTGTTTTTT. Encoded protein: CASSRAGTSNTGELFF.

V and J are TRBV30 and TRBJ2-3; 7 bases line up with TRBD1. CDR1 and CDR2 (germline): GTSNPN, SVGIG (reference sequence). V dropped 6 bases and J dropped 5; count of bases not matched to a gene: 8. The CDR3 sequence is 13 residues long. The CDR3 nucleotides are TGTGCCTGTTCAGGGGGAGTCAAAGATACGCAGTATTTT. It codes for CACSGGVKDTQYF.

This chain uses TRBV24-1 with TRBJ2-1, with 9 bases that match TRBD1. The CDR3 sequence is 15 residues long. The germline V gene encodes CDR1 KGHDR and CDR2 SFDVKD. Losses at the gene ends were 3 bases for V and 6 bases for J; bases not matched to a gene: 5. CDR3 in amino acids: CATSDPGTGINEQFF. Written as DNA, the CDR3 is TGTGCCACCAGTGATCCCGGGACAGGGATCAATGAGCAGTTCTTC.

This clone was counted between two and nine times. The genes are TRBV6-4 and TRBJ2-1; D remains unclear. The germline gives CDR1 MRHNA, CDR2 SNTAGT. The CDR3 is made up of 14 amino acids. Trimming took off 6 bases at V and 0 bases at J, with 9 bases between the two ends. The CDR3 bases are TGTGCCAGCAGACCCTTGAGCTCCTACAATGAGCAGTTCTTC. This codes for CASRPLSSYNEQFF.

The chain carries TRBV5-1 and TRBJ2-7, with TRBD2 identical over 11 bases. J was trimmed by 6 bases and V by 6 bases; bases with no gene match: 20. CDR3 length equals 18 residues. Germline loops: CDR1 SGHRS, CDR2 YFSETQ. The chain's CDR3 is CASTLGRLKLAGVSEQYF. The CDR3 region has the DNA TGCGCCAGCACGTTGGGGAGGTTGAAACTAGCGGGAGTAAGCGAGCAGTACTTC.

The chain couples TRBV3-1 (or the pseudogene TRBV3-2) to TRBJ2-3; no firm D call. Trimming removed 0 bases from V and 7 bases from J, with 17 bases in between. This CDR3 region has 16 residues. Germline V gene lookup returns CDR1 LGHDT and CDR2 YNNKEL (reference sequence). CDR3 amino acids: CASSQDIPSQRNTQYF. CDR3 DNA sequence: TGTGCCAGCAGCCAAGATATCCCGTCGCAGAGGAATACGCAGTATTTT.

The chain has TRBV10-1 and TRBJ2-6, with 8 bases matching TRBD1. The V and J ends lost 5 bases and 4 bases, in that order; junction bases with no gene match: 7. Germline values: CDR1 WNHNN, CDR2 SYGVQD (reference sequence). CDR3 length equals 16 residues. Here the CDR3 reads CASSMGQGAGANVLTF. In DNA form, the CDR3 reads TGCGCCAGCAGTATGGGTCAGGGGGCCGGGGCCAACGTCCTGACTTTC.

This chain joins TRBV9 and TRBJ2-3, with D unresolved. The CDR3 is 15 amino acids. With 0 bases removed from V and 4 bases from J, the gap between germline ends came to 12 bases. CDR1 is SGDLS and CDR2 is YYNGEE in the germline V gene. Here the CDR3 DNA reads TGTGCCAGCAGCGTAGGATACAGTTCCCCAGATACGCAGTATTTT. Translating gives CASSVGYSSPDTQYF.

This clone appeared once. The genes are TRBV28 and TRBJ2-1; 8 bases match TRBD2. Germline V lookup: CDR1 MDHEN, CDR2 SYDVKM. The V and J ends lost 5 bases and 5 bases, in that order; junction bases with no gene match: 8. CDR3 length equals 15 residues. CDR3 in amino acids: CASSQGTRVHNEQFF. The CDR3 DNA sequence: TGTGCCAGCAGTCAAGGGACTAGAGTCCACAATGAGCAGTTCTTC. The full variable domain, rest sourced from reference TRBV28 and TRBJ2-1, is DVKVTQSSRYLVKRTGEKVFLECVQDMDHENMFWYRQDPGLGLRLIYFSYDVKMKEKGDIPEGYSVSREKKERFSLILESASTNQTSMYLCASSQGTRVHNEQFFGPGTRLTVL.

The V gene is TRBV5-6, the J gene TRBJ2-1; D is unclear. The CDR3 spans 15 residues. Trimming took off 2 bases at V and 2 bases at J, with 11 bases between the two ends. CDR1 is SGHDT and CDR2 is YYEEEE in the germline V gene. The CDR3 loop is CASSLVRTAYNEQFF. CDR3 nucleotides: TGTGCCAGCAGCTTAGTCCGCACAGCCTACAATGAGCAGTTCTTC.

This rearrangement joins TRBV5-5 to TRBJ2-3; TRBD2 matches at 10 bases. V trimming: 2 bases; J trimming: 7 bases; junction bases outside the gene matches: 4. The CDR3 contains 14 residues. Germline loops: CDR1 SGHKS, CDR2 YYEKEE (reference sequence). The CDR3 protein is CASSLRTSGNTQYF. CDR3 DNA: TGTGCCAGCAGCTTACGGACTAGCGGTAATACGCAGTATTTT.

This chain links TRBV2 with TRBJ2-1, with D possibly TRBD1 on 5 matching bases. Deletions cut 2 bases from V and 4 bases from J, with 12 bases between. CDR3 length equals 15 residues. CDR1 is SNHLY and CDR2 is FYNNEI in the germline V gene. The chain's CDR3 is CASSEMKGLYNEQFF. CDR3 DNA sequence: TGTGCCAGCAGTGAAATGAAGGGGCTTTACAATGAGCAGTTCTTC. The variable domain in full, completed from reference TRBV2 and TRBJ2-1, reads EPEVTQTPSHQVTQMGQEVILRCVPISNHLYFYWYRQILGQKVEFLVSFYNNEISEKSEIFDDQFSVERPDGSNFTLKIRSTKLEDSAMYFCASSEMKGLYNEQFFGPGTRLTVL.

This chain links TRBV6-5 with TRBJ2-1; TRBD2 aligns across 8 bases. V shed 6 bases, J shed 4 bases, and the junction held 8 bases outside the gene matches. Germline V CDR1 and CDR2: MNHEY, SVGAGI. The CDR3 length is 15 residues. The DNA for the CDR3 is TGTGCCAGCAGGGGATTGGCGGGAGGTTACAATGAGCAGTTCTTC. Its translation is CASRGLAGGYNEQFF.

The chain uses TRBV27 and TRBJ2-5; TRBD1 matches 7 bases. This CDR3 region has 14 residues. Germline V lookup: CDR1 MNHEY, CDR2 SMNVEV (reference sequence). The ends lost 4 bases at V and 5 bases at J; junction bases unmatched: 7. The CDR3 sequence: CASSWTGPGETQYF. The DNA for the CDR3 is TGTGCCAGCAGTTGGACAGGACCCGGGGAGACCCAGTACTTC.